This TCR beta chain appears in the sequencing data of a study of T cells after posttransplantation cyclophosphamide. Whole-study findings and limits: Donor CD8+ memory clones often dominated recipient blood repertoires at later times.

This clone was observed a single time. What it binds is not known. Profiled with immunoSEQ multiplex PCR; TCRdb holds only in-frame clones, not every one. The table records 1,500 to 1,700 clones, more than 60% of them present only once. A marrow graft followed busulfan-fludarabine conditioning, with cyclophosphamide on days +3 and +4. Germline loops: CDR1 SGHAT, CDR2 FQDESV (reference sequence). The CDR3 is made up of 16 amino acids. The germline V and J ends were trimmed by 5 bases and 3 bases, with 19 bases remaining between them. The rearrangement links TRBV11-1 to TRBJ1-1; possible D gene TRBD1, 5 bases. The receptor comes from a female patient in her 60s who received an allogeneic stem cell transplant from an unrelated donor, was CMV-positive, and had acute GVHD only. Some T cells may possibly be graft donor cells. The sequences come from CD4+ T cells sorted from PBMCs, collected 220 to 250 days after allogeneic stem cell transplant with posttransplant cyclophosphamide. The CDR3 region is CASSRGAGTGDTEAFF. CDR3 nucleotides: TGTGCCAGCAGCCGAGGGGCTGGGACTGGGGACACTGAAGCTTTCTTT. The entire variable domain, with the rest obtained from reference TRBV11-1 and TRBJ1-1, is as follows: EAEVAQSPRYKITEKSQAVAFWCDPISGHATLYWYRQILGQGPELLVQFQDESVVDDSQLPKDRFSAERLKGVDSTLKIQPAELGDSAMYLCASSRGAGTGDTEAFFGQGTRLTVV.